The 24 T cell receptor beta chains presented below share a single source sample, sequenced in a study of human T cells and chemical hapten exposure. The time point: healthy volunteer bleed at 2 weeks. The template was total RNA from unfractionated whole blood. MiXCR, applied by TCRdb to the RACE reads, yields one record per CDR3 protein. The table has over 100,000 distinct CDR3 sequences, roughly 9.5% seen once. The material sequenced was whole blood. The source of these receptors is a male donor in good health. Some clones in this sample may be carry-over from other donors' samples.

This clonotype was picked up many times. The chain carries TRBV19 and TRBJ1-2; D gene uncertain. V was shortened by 5 bases and J by 4 bases, with 11 bases between the two germline ends. The CDR3 totals 13 residues. Germline V gives CDR1 LNHDA, CDR2 SQIVND (reference sequence). The DNA for the CDR3 is TGTGCCAGTAGTGTGACCGTGGGCTATGGCTACACCTTC. The encoded protein is CASSVTVGYGYTF.

This chain uses TRBV14 with TRBJ1-1; D is uncertain. This CDR3 contains 17 residues. The ends were cut back, 6 bases at V and 1 base at J, with 21 bases in the middle. Germline CDR1 and CDR2: SGHDN and FVKESK. In DNA form, the CDR3 reads TGTGCCAGCAGATCCCTCCTACAAACAGCGGGGAACACTGAAGCTTTCTTT. It is translated as CASRSLLQTAGNTEAFF. The complete variable domain, with remaining parts taken from reference TRBV14 and TRBJ1-1, reads EAGVTQFPSHSVIEKGQTVTLRCDPISGHDNLYWYRRVMGKEIKFLLHFVKESKQDESGMPNNRFLAERTGGTYSTLKVQPAELEDSGVYFCASRSLLQTAGNTEAFFGQGTRLTVV.

The table lists this clonotype with a few counts. CDR3 loop: CASSPPYEDPREQYF. CDR3 bases: TGTGCCAGCAGTCCGCCTTATGAGGATCCTAGGGAGCAGTACTTC. The chain links TRBV6-2 or TRBV6-3 to TRBJ2-7, with no clear D. Germline CDR1 reads MNHEY; CDR2 reads SVGEGT. The CDR3 runs 15 residues. V lost 5 bases, J lost 7 bases, and 21 bases lay in between.

At least ten counts were recorded for this clonotype. This chain uses TRBV6-2 or TRBV6-3 with TRBJ2-7, with TRBD2 matching 10 bases. The V gene end was trimmed by 10 bases and the J gene end by 7 bases; junction bases not matched to a gene: 16. The CDR3 contains 15 residues. Germline CDR1 reads MNHEY; CDR2 reads SVGEGT. The CDR3 loop is CATTVILAGIGEQYF. The DNA of the CDR3 is TGTGCCACCACCGTGATACTAGCGGGGATAGGAGAGCAGTACTTC.

This clonotype was seen a few times. The chain recombines TRBV5-8 with TRBJ2-1, with 12 bases aligning to TRBD1. The CDR3 length is 16 residues. Trimming took 2 bases from V and 4 from J; bases not matched to a gene: 4. Germline CDR1 and CDR2: SGHTS and YDEGEE. The CDR3: CASSFGDRGPYNEQFF. DNA for the CDR3: TGTGCCAGCAGCTTTGGGGACAGGGGGCCTTACAATGAGCAGTTCTTC.

The chain employs TRBV14 and TRBJ2-1; perhaps TRBD2 as D (6 bases). Germline values: CDR1 SGHDN, CDR2 FVKESK. Trimming shortened V by 6 bases and J by 6 bases, and 18 bases separated the two germline ends. The CDR3 has 15 residues. CDR3 nucleotides: TGTGCCAGCAGACCCCGGGACTGGGTAACCAATGAGCAGTTCTTC. Amino acid sequence: CASRPRDWVTNEQFF. Complete variable domain (other parts from reference TRBV14 and TRBJ2-1): EAGVTQFPSHSVIEKGQTVTLRCDPISGHDNLYWYRRVMGKEIKFLLHFVKESKQDESGMPNNRFLAERTGGTYSTLKVQPAELEDSGVYFCASRPRDWVTNEQFFGPGTRLTVL.

The chain combines TRBV14 with TRBJ2-1; no firm D call. The CDR3 runs to 11 residues. Trimming stripped 4 bases from V and 10 bases from J, with 8 bases between. Per the germline V gene, CDR1 is SGHDN and CDR2 is FVKESK. DNA of the CDR3: TGTGCCAGCAGCCGGTCCGTGGAGCAGTTCTTC. Residues: CASSRSVEQFF.

The chain carries TRBV5-1 and TRBJ2-5; 9 bases map to TRBD1. Germline assignment: CDR1 SGHRS and CDR2 YFSETQ. Trimming at V came to 4 bases and at J to 2 bases, leaving 6 bases not matched to a gene. The CDR3 consists of 15 residues. CDR3 bases: TGCGCCAGCAGCGACGGACAGGGGAGACAAGAGACCCAGTACTTC. It specifies CASSDGQGRQETQYF.

The V gene is TRBV6-5, the J gene TRBJ2-4; a possible D gene is TRBD1 (6 bases). V dropped 0 bases and J dropped 3 bases, with 12 bases sitting between them. The length of the CDR3 is 16 residues. Germline loops: CDR1 MNHEY, CDR2 SVGAGI. This CDR3 is CASSYSTRGSKNIQYF. In DNA form, the CDR3 reads TGTGCCAGCAGTTACTCGACCAGGGGTAGCAAAAACATTCAGTACTTC.

This clonotype has a handful of counts. V is TRBV29-1 and J is TRBJ1-1, with D perhaps matching TRBD1 (6 bases). The CDR3 extends over 16 amino acids. Looked up from germline, CDR1 is SQVTM and CDR2 is ANQGSEA. Trimming stripped 1 base from V and 7 bases from J, with 22 bases between. CDR3: CSVEGRQATPGDEAFF. For the CDR3, the DNA is TGCAGCGTTGAAGGTCGACAGGCCACCCCGGGGGATGAAGCTTTCTTT.

The V gene is TRBV4-2, the J gene TRBJ2-7, with TRBD2 matching over 11 bases. Germline CDR1 and CDR2: LGHNA and YNFKEQ. The CDR3 runs 17 residues. V was pared by 0 bases and J by 5 bases, with 9 bases of the junction left unmatched. The CDR3: CASSQDTGLAGGHEQYF. Written as DNA, the CDR3 is TGTGCCAGCAGCCAAGATACTGGGCTAGCGGGGGGCCACGAGCAGTACTTC.

This clonotype was seen many times. V usage is TRBV20-1 and J usage is TRBJ2-5; D remains unclear. V lost 4 bases, J lost 4 bases, and 22 bases lay in between. The CDR3 is made up of 16 amino acids. CDR1 DFQATT and CDR2 SNEGSKA come from the germline V gene (reference sequence). The DNA for the CDR3 is TGCAGTGCTAACGGAGTCGGGTCGGGTGGCGCAGAGACCCAGTACTTC. Amino acid sequence: CSANGVGSGGAETQYF.

The chain employs TRBV30 and TRBJ2-7; D is perhaps TRBD2 (6 bases). V lost 5 bases and J 6 bases, leaving 20 bases between the germline ends. CDR1 is GTSNPN and CDR2 is SVGIG in the germline V gene (reference sequence). The CDR3 consists of 14 residues. The CDR3 reads CAWGTGTGILEQYF. CDR3 DNA: TGTGCCTGGGGGACCGGGACTGGGATCCTCGAGCAGTACTTC.

This clonotype was picked up many times. The chain employs TRBV6-4 and TRBJ2-2; D ambiguous. The V gene lost 8 bases and the J gene lost 3 bases, with 7 bases spanning the gap. CDR3 length: 12 amino acids. The germline V gene has CDR1 MRHNA and CDR2 SNTAGT. The CDR3 DNA is TGTGCCAGCGCAGATTACACCGGGGAGCTGTTTTTT. It yields the protein CASADYTGELFF.

The genes are TRBV12-3 or TRBV12-4 and TRBJ2-1, with TRBD1 matching 8 bases. V lost 5 bases and J lost 8; bases outside the gene matches: 11. The length of the CDR3 is 15 residues. This CDR3 reads CASSLGPRGLDEQFF. CDR3 nucleotide sequence: TGTGCCAGCAGTCTCGGCCCCAGGGGGCTGGATGAGCAGTTCTTC.

The CDR3 loop is CSVERPGVTEAFF. The DNA of the CDR3 is TGCAGCGTTGAACGGCCAGGGGTCACTGAAGCTTTCTTT. V and J are TRBV29-1 and TRBJ1-1; perhaps TRBD1 as D (6 bases). The CDR3 consists of 13 residues. V was pared by 2 bases and J by 4 bases, with 11 bases between. Germline-derived CDR1 and CDR2 are SQVTM and ANQGSEA.

The sample holds a few counts of this clonotype. The rearrangement links TRBV5-1 to TRBJ1-1; TRBD1 is a possible D gene (6 bases). V lost 3 bases to trimming and J lost 1 base, with 10 bases between them. Germline V gives CDR1 SGHRS, CDR2 YFSETQ. The CDR3 consists of 14 residues. The CDR3 DNA follows: TGCGCCAGCAGCTCAGGACAGCCGAACACTGAAGCTTTCTTT. It codes for CASSSGQPNTEAFF.

This rearrangement joins TRBV19 to TRBJ2-7, with 8 bases fitting TRBD1. This CDR3 spans 15 amino acids. The V gene end was trimmed by 6 bases and the J gene end by 1 base; junction bases not matched to a gene: 8. The V gene's germline CDR1 is LNHDA and CDR2 SQIVND (reference sequence). The CDR3 here is CASSPGQGVSYEQYF. The CDR3 DNA reads TGTGCCAGTAGCCCCGGACAGGGCGTTTCCTACGAGCAGTACTTC. The full variable domain, its missing parts supplied by reference TRBV19 and TRBJ2-7, is DGGITQSPKYLFRKEGQNVTLSCEQNLNHDAMYWYRQDPGQGLRLIYYSQIVNDFQKGDIAEGYSVSREKKESFPLTVTSAQKNPTAFYLCASSPGQGVSYEQYFGPGTRLTVT.

This clonotype was picked up many times. This rearrangement joins TRBV3-1 to TRBJ2-1, with TRBD2 matching 14 bases. The V segment lost 2 bases and the J segment 2 bases; nucleotides outside the gene matches: 8. Germline loops: CDR1 LGHDT, CDR2 YNNKEL (reference sequence). This CDR3 comprises 19 residues. CDR3: CASSQPTSGRAGTYNEQFF. In DNA, the CDR3 is TGTGCCAGCAGCCAACCGACTAGCGGGAGGGCCGGGACCTACAATGAGCAGTTCTTC.

This clonotype has a handful of counts. V usage is TRBV11-2 and J usage is TRBJ1-1; 8 nucleotides agree with TRBD1. The CDR3 sequence is 16 residues long. Germline CDR1 reads SGHAT; CDR2 reads FQNNGV. Trimming took 5 bases from V and 0 from J; bases not matched to a gene: 8. The CDR3: CASSQTGDPMNTEAFF. The CDR3 bases are TGTGCCAGCAGCCAGACAGGGGACCCCATGAACACTGAAGCTTTCTTT.

Comments on this clonotype: A much larger clone sits a single nucleotide away, making a read error possible. The conserved phenylalanine or tryptophan normally closing the CDR3 is absent here, so this likely arose from a read error. The gene calls are TRBV5-1 and TRBJ2-1, with 7 bases fitting TRBD2. The CDR3 has 17 residues. CDR1 SGHRS and CDR2 YFSETQ come from the germline V gene. V shed 6 bases and J 8 bases; nucleotides not matched to a gene: 20. CDR3 loop: CASTPLGGRASGDEQFL. In DNA, the CDR3 is TGCGCCAGCACCCCCCTGGGAGGGAGGGCCAGTGGAGATGAGCAGTTCCTC.

The chain combines TRBV6-6 with TRBJ2-3; D is unclear. Germline V gives CDR1 MNHNY, CDR2 SVGAGI (reference sequence). The length of the CDR3 is 15 residues. The V gene lost 6 bases and the J gene lost 2 bases, with 15 bases spanning the gap. The DNA of the CDR3 is TGTGCCAGCAGCTCCCGAGGAGCCCCCACAGATACGCAGTATTTT. Its translation: CASSSRGAPTDTQYF.

This clonotype has just a few counts. V gene TRBV15 combines with J gene TRBJ2-1; D uncertain. Looked up from germline, CDR1 is LNHNV and CDR2 is YYDKDF (reference sequence). Trimming took off 0 bases at V and 3 bases at J, with 0 bases between the two ends. The CDR3 length is 12 residues. CDR3: CATSRDYNEQFF. The CDR3 DNA sequence: TGTGCCACCAGCAGAGACTACAATGAGCAGTTCTTC. The full variable domain, in which reference TRBV15 and TRBJ2-1 provide the parts outside the CDR3, is DAMVIQNPRYQVTQFGKPVTLSCSQTLNHNVMYWYQQKSSQAPKLLFHYYDKDFNNEADTPDNFQSRRPNTSFCFLDIRSPGLGDTAMYLCATSRDYNEQFFGPGTRLTVL.

At least ten counts were recorded for this clonotype. This chain links TRBV18 with TRBJ1-4; the D is unclear. The germline V gene has CDR1 KGHSH and CDR2 LQKENI. V dropped 6 bases and J dropped 0 bases, with 11 bases sitting between them. CDR3 length: 15 residues. Here the CDR3 DNA reads TGTGCCAGCTCTAGCTTGGCCCCAACTAATGAAAAACTGTTTTTT. Protein product: CASSSLAPTNEKLFF.